The sequence of this T cell receptor beta chain was determined in a study of blood T cells in healthy people across ages (dated by TCRdb to between 2014 and 2017). Broadly, across the study: In model experiments, template switching captured about one uniquely barcoded TCR beta cDNA molecule for every two T cells. Age-related changes in TCR beta repertoire diversity were measured in the study by deep sequencing normalized with unique cDNA molecular identifiers. The donors were split into four age groups: young (average around 16 years), middle-aged (more than 35), aged (roughly 60) and long-lived (over 75). To avoid experimental bias, donors of different ages were spread randomly across the sequencing lanes. Two additional independent replicas of 1 million unique cDNA reads from the same blood draw were analyzed for two donors (one aged 18 to 29 and one aged 80 or older). The full study reports these points: The long-lived group showed more naive CD4+ T cells, fewer expanded clones and increased TCR diversity than the aged group, suggesting age selection. Conclusive comparison of naive and antigen-experienced compartments was prevented by the profiling of bulk unsorted PBMCs. Observed TCR beta diversity per million T cells fell roughly linearly with age, and a significant reduction was already apparent by age roughly 40. There was a strong correlation between observed TCR beta diversity and the percentage of naive T cells measured by flow cytometry. Estimates of total diversity from one million sequenced T cells were regarded as lower bounds and underestimates. Because the CMV infection status of the donors was unknown, age-related changes in expanded clonotypes may potentially have been confounded.

Regarding this clonotype: Its cognate antigen has yet to be identified. No quality values exist for individual bases; no much larger clone is one base distant.

Libraries were made using 5' RACE. Instrument used: Illumina HiSeq 2500. A second PCR of 7 to 11 cycles was run with a J-beta primer mix and a sample-barcoded 5' primer. A template-switch 5' adaptor carrying 12 random nucleotides introduced a unique molecular identifier onto each TCR beta cDNA molecule. Each sample yielded at least 3 million CDR3-containing paired-end reads. All of the RNA was converted into first-strand cDNA using the Mint cDNA synthesis kit, with a TRBC-specific oligonucleotide serving as the primer. After uracil-DNA glycosylase treatment, a first 18-cycle PCR used universal primers M1SS and BC2_uni_R on all cDNA. On the authors' methods: For normalization, 1 million high-quality reads were randomly selected from each sample, with every read carrying a distinct molecular identifier. Instead of being binned into consensus sequences, reads with shared molecular identifiers were discarded. MiTCR, set to a Q25 quality threshold and the strictest error-elimination algorithm, was used for CDR3 identification, clonotype clustering and error correction. A nonparametric unseen species model using Euler transformation provided a lower-bound estimate of total TCR beta diversity. TCRdb passed the public sequencing reads through fastp at Q25 and MiXCR, retaining productive beta sequences. Entries are consolidated by CDR3 protein sequence, retaining the most common genes and DNA. None of the V and J calls come from the authors' own analysis; TCRdb made them. In all, the sample holds around 990,000 distinct CDR3 sequences, and 35% to 40% of those were seen once. Less than 15% of the sample belongs to the ten largest clones.

The 35 to 40 donors, aged about 6 to 95 years, were systemically healthy Caucasian individuals from Russia. Each donor gave ten milliliters of peripheral blood, drawn into EDTA-treated Vacutainer tubes. Ficoll-Paque density-gradient centrifugation was used to isolate PBMCs, with at least 6 million obtained per sample. Total RNA was extracted from PBMCs with Trizol reagent, with at least 5 micrograms obtained per sample. For every donor, an aliquot of PBMCs went through flow cytometry to measure the percentages of naive CD45RAhigh/CD27high T cells. Sequencing was done on a sample of blood. The TCR was taken from a man between 18 and 35 years old in good health.

CDR3 sequence: CSASHTGVGQPQHF. The DNA sequence reads TGCAGTGCTAGTCATACAGGGGTGGGTCAGCCCCAGCATTTT. The chain is assembled from TRBV20-1 and TRBJ1-5; 7 nucleotides in the junction match TRBD1. Here V drops 3 bases and J drops 6 bases, and the junction holds 8 bases not matched to any gene. Reading from cysteine to phenylalanine, the CDR3 counts 14 amino acids. Of the read, only the CDR3 DNA is kept; its 42 bases are in frame from base 1. CDR1 DFQATT and CDR2 SNEGSKA are derived from the germline V gene (reference sequence).